This TCR delta chain is from a study of γδ T cells in repeated Plasmodium falciparum infection. Background on the study: Donors were malaria-exposed Malian children or age- and gender-matched Australian children. General study findings and limits: Malian children's Vdelta2-negative repertoires appeared more expanded and less diverse than Australians'.

Bulk repertoires came from Vgamma9/Vdelta2+ or Vdelta2-negative gammadelta T cells flow-sorted from PBMC. This clone has ten or more counts. What it binds is not known. This likely came from a read error, as a far larger clone is one base away. Other nucleotide sequences in the sample specify the same CDR3. The V end lost 1 base, the J end lost 8 bases, and 29 bases lay between the germline ends. CDR3 length: 20 amino acids. The germline V gene encodes CDR1 TSWWSYY and CDR2 QGS. TCRdb re-analyzed the multiplex PCR reads via CATT. Among some 50,000 delta-chain clones, roughly 1.5% were seen once, and the ten largest hold about 9.1%.

The chain links TRDV1 to TRDJ2; D might be TRDD2 or TRDD3, each matching 5 bases. Sequencing was done on a sample of gamma-delta T cells from blood. The receptor comes from a pool of human donors (malaria-infected and uninfected, not separated). This chain's CDR3 is CALGEPLLSGIYDETAQLFF. The CDR3, as DNA: TGTGCTCTTGGGGAACCTCTCCTAAGTGGGATTTACGATGAGACGGCACAACTCTTCTTT.